The T cell receptor beta chain under discussion was sequenced for a study of regulatory T cells in long-lasting Graves disease. TCR beta libraries were built with iRepertoire HTBI primers and Arm-PCR of CDR3 regions. TCRdb recomputed calls from the multiplex PCR reads with MiXCR, one row per CDR3 protein. The table lists 400,000 to 600,000 distinct CDR3 sequences, approximately 21% of them singletons, with about 7% in the top ten. Time point reported: persistent/refractory GD, antithyroid drugs over 5 years with positive TRAb. Researchers made the TCR library from RNA that was extracted from PBMCs. The patients were drawn from one endocrinology department in Xi'an, China. A roughly 8.1-milliliter sample of peripheral blood was drawn into EDTA tubes. This clonotype was seen a handful of times. This clonotype originated in a female donor with Graves disease. The source material was peripheral blood mononuclear cells (PBMCs), sampled when the disease was refractory, from a patient treated with antithyroid drugs.

The CDR3 loop reads CASSLVGRAGETQYF. In DNA form, the CDR3 reads TGTGCCAGCAGCTTAGTCGGGAGGGCAGGAGAGACCCAGTACTTC. V usage is TRBV13 and J usage is TRBJ2-5; 8 nucleotides line up with TRBD2. Germline lookup yields CDR1 PRHDT and CDR2 FYEKMQ (reference sequence). The CDR3 spans 15 residues. V was pared by 1 base and J by 4 bases, with 5 bases of the junction left unmatched.